What follows are 29 T cell receptor beta chains derived from one specimen sequenced in a study of CD8+ T cells in alopecia areata. Extracted RNA was reverse transcribed, and the resulting cDNA served as sequencing template. TCRdb keeps only in-frame clones here, not all; method: immunoSEQ multiplex PCR. The sample shows about 150,000 clones, under 60% of them seen only once. The sequencing here drew on CD4+ T cells sorted from blood, taken at week 0. The receptors were gathered from a human donor with alopecia areata.

This chain uses TRBV20-1 with TRBJ1-1; the D is unclear. Germline lookup yields CDR1 DFQATT and CDR2 SNEGSKA (reference sequence). V lost 4 bases, J lost 4 bases, and 7 bases lay in between. The CDR3 totals 11 residues. CDR3 sequence (DNA): TGCAGTGCTACCCGGACCACTGAAGCTTTCTTT. The encoded protein is CSATRTTEAFF.

This sequence joins TRBV7-2 and TRBJ1-4; D is possibly TRBD1 (5 bases). The germline V gene has CDR1 SGHTA and CDR2 FQGNSA. Trimming stripped 1 base from V and 6 bases from J, with 6 bases between. The CDR3 loop spans 13 amino acids. CDR3 protein: CASSLVGDEKLFF. The CDR3 DNA reads as TGTGCCAGCAGCTTAGTGGGGGATGAAAAACTGTTTTTT.

The chain uses TRBV6-6 and TRBJ2-3; D remains unclear. Germline CDR1 and CDR2: MNHNY and SVGAGI (reference sequence). CDR3 size: 16 residues. Trimming removed 0 bases at V and 0 bases at J, with 10 bases between. The CDR3 region has the DNA TGTGCCAGCAGTTACTCCGGCCGTATGAGCACAGATACGCAGTATTTT. Translating it yields CASSYSGRMSTDTQYF.

The chain joins TRBV10-2 to TRBJ1-1, with a possible D match to TRBD1 (5 bases). The CDR3 is 17 amino acids. Trimming pared 6 bases from V and 0 bases from J, leaving 20 bases between. The germline V gene encodes CDR1 WSHSY and CDR2 SAAADI. The CDR3 loop is CASSGGTWWTMNTEAFF. CDR3 bases: TGCGCCAGCAGCGGGGGGACCTGGTGGACGATGAACACTGAAGCTTTCTTT.

This clone was seen just once. Here the CDR3 reads CATQSGTSGNTIYF. For the CDR3, the DNA is TGTGCCACCCAGTCCGGGACGTCCGGAAACACCATATATTTT. V is TRBV15 and J is TRBJ1-3, with TRBD1 as a possible D gene (5 bases). Trimming cost V 8 bases and J 4 bases, with 15 bases left between them. CDR3 length: 14 residues. Germline CDR1 is LNHNV and CDR2 is YYDKDF (reference sequence). Full variable domain (rest looked up from reference TRBV15 and TRBJ1-3): DAMVIQNPRYQVTQFGKPVTLSCSQTLNHNVMYWYQQKSSQAPKLLFHYYDKDFNNEADTPDNFQSRRPNTSFCFLDIRSPGLGDTAMYLCATQSGTSGNTIYFGEGSWLTVV.

The chain has TRBV5-1 and TRBJ2-5; D is unclear. The V and J ends lost 2 bases and 3 bases respectively, with 11 bases between them. This CDR3 is 14 amino acids long. Per the germline V gene, CDR1 is SGHRS and CDR2 is YFSETQ. In nucleotides, the CDR3 is TGCGCCAGCAGCTTTCGTCTGGAAAAAGAGACCCAGTACTTC. Protein product: CASSFRLEKETQYF.

V usage is TRBV2 and J usage is TRBJ2-7; D not certain. This CDR3 has 14 amino acids. Per the germline V gene, CDR1 is SNHLY and CDR2 is FYNNEI. Trimming stripped 4 bases from V and 0 bases from J, with 10 bases between. The CDR3 region is CASSGTGRSYEQYF. The CDR3 DNA reads as TGTGCCAGCAGTGGAACGGGCCGCTCCTACGAGCAGTACTTC.

The chain is built from TRBV7-2 and TRBJ1-6; 7 bases agree with TRBD1. The CDR3 spans 15 residues. With 5 bases clipped from V and 11 bases from J, the junction kept 12 bases outside the gene matches. Germline loops: CDR1 SGHTA, CDR2 FQGNSA. CDR3 in amino acids: CASSPVTGKATPLHF. CDR3 nucleotides: TGTGCCAGCAGCCCTGTGACAGGGAAAGCAACACCCCTCCACTTT.

The rearrangement uses TRBV30 and TRBJ2-3, with D possibly called TRBD1 or TRBD2 (5 bases each). This CDR3 has 14 residues. Germline V gene sequence: CDR1 GTSNPN, CDR2 SVGIG (reference sequence). Trimming removed 2 bases at V and 7 bases at J, with 16 bases between. The CDR3 region has the DNA TGTGCCTGGAGTTACAGGCTGACTATCCATACGCAGTATTTT. This translates into CAWSYRLTIHTQYF. Full variable domain (outside the CDR3, taken from reference TRBV30 and TRBJ2-3): SQTIHQWPATLVQPVGSPLSLECTVEGTSNPNLYWYRQAAGRGLQLLFYSVGIGQISSEVPQNLSASRPQDRQFILSSKKLLLSDSGFYLCAWSYRLTIHTQYFGPGTRLTVL.

In the case of this clone: A read error may produce the germline difference seen at one junction end. J is TRBJ2-5 and V is TRBV7-7; D might be TRBD2 (7 bases). CDR1 and CDR2 from the germline V gene are SSHAT and FNYEAQ (reference sequence). The CDR3 length is 15 residues. The CDR3 region is CASSLVVGGPETQYF. In DNA, the CDR3 is TGTGCTAGCAGCTTAGTGGTCGGGGGGCCGGAGACCCAGTACTTC.

The chain uses TRBV7-2 and TRBJ2-7, with D perhaps TRBD1 or TRBD2 (5 bases each). This CDR3 spans 13 amino acids. With 5 bases removed from V and 5 bases from J, the gap between germline ends came to 13 bases. Germline-derived CDR1 and CDR2 are SGHTA and FQGNSA. CDR3 in amino acids: CASSRDRYNEQYF. The CDR3, as DNA: TGTGCCAGCAGCCGGGACCGGTACAACGAGCAGTACTTC. Together with reference TRBV7-2 and TRBJ2-7, the CDR3 gives the full variable domain: GAGVSQSPSNKVTEKGKDVELRCDPISGHTALYWYRQSLGQGLEFLIYFQGNSAPDKSGLPSDRFSAERTGGSVSTLTIQRTQQEDSAVYLCASSRDRYNEQYFGPGTRLTVT.

This clone was counted only a few times. V and J are TRBV25-1 and TRBJ1-2; TRBD1 might be the D (6 bases). The CDR3 has 15 amino acids. The germline V and J ends were trimmed by 2 bases and 1 base, with 11 bases remaining between them. Germline CDR1 and CDR2: MGHDK and SYGVNS. CDR3 amino acids: CASSEMGGFNYGYTF. DNA for the CDR3: TGTGCCAGCAGTGAAATGGGGGGCTTTAACTATGGCTACACCTTC.

The gene calls are TRBV5-4 and TRBJ2-5; 11 nucleotides align to TRBD2. Germline CDR1 is SGHNT and CDR2 is YYREEE (reference sequence). The CDR3 has 15 residues. Trimming removed 1 base from V and 6 bases from J; junction bases left unmatched: 5. CDR3 in DNA: TGTGCCAGCAGCTTGTATAGCGGGGGGGGGAAGACCCAGTACTTC. Protein: CASSLYSGGGKTQYF.

The chain joins TRBV6-5 to TRBJ2-3, with TRBD1 identical over 8 bases. The length of the CDR3 is 14 residues. Germline V lookup: CDR1 MNHEY, CDR2 SVGAGI. The V gene end was trimmed by 6 bases and the J gene end by 1 base; junction bases not matched to a gene: 3. This CDR3 is CASRATGGTDTQYF. In nucleotides, the CDR3 is TGTGCCAGCAGGGCGACAGGGGGCACAGATACGCAGTATTTT.

DNA of the CDR3: TGCGCCAGCAGCCAACCGAGGGACCGCTACAATGAGCAGTTCTTC. It encodes CASSQPRDRYNEQFF. The genes are TRBV4-1 and TRBJ2-1; D possibly uses TRBD1 or TRBD2 (5 bases each). Germline lookup yields CDR1 MGHRA and CDR2 YSYEKL. Trimming cost V 2 bases and J 3 bases, with 11 bases left between them. The CDR3 length is 15 residues.

The table lists this clone with a few counts. The V gene is TRBV10-3, the J gene TRBJ2-1; D is unclear. V lost 1 base and J lost 8, with 3 bases in between. The germline V gene has CDR1 ENHRY and CDR2 SYGVKD. The CDR3 is made up of 11 amino acids. DNA for the CDR3: TGTGCCATCAGTGAGTACTATGAGCAGTTCTTC. It yields the protein CAISEYYEQFF.

This chain links TRBV20-1 with TRBJ2-7, with TRBD2 matching 9 bases. Per the germline V gene, CDR1 is DFQATT and CDR2 is SNEGSKA (reference sequence). This CDR3 spans 11 amino acids. J was trimmed by 12 bases and V by 2 bases; bases with no gene match: 5. DNA for the CDR3: TGCAGTGCTAGAATTGCGGGGGGGCTGTACTTC. Protein product: CSARIAGGLYF.

This clone was detected a few times. J is TRBJ2-1 and V is TRBV29-1; 8 bases are shared with TRBD2. CDR3 length equals 15 residues. The ends lost 6 bases at V and 0 bases at J; junction bases unmatched: 7. Germline values: CDR1 SQVTM, CDR2 ANQGSEA. DNA for the CDR3: TGCAGCGTCGACACTAGCGGAAGCTCCTACAATGAGCAGTTCTTC. Translation: CSVDTSGSSYNEQFF.

The chain uses TRBV4-3 and TRBJ1-4; D is possibly TRBD1 (6 bases). The germline V and J ends were trimmed by 0 bases and 8 bases, with 13 bases remaining between them. In germline, CDR1 is LGHNA, CDR2 YSLEER. The CDR3 runs to 15 residues. The CDR3 nucleotides read TGCGCCAGCAGCCAAGATAGACAGGTCCGCGAAAAACTGTTTTTT. This codes for CASSQDRQVREKLFF.

This clone came up a few times. V and J are TRBV25-1 and TRBJ1-1, with 7 bases matching TRBD1. Unmatched junction bases numbered 9, after V lost 1 base and J lost 1 base. CDR3 length equals 17 residues. The germline V gene has CDR1 MGHDK and CDR2 SYGVNS. This CDR3 is CASSESLTGTANTEAFF. The CDR3 DNA follows: TGTGCCAGCAGTGAATCGCTCACCGGGACAGCGAACACTGAAGCTTTCTTT.

This chain uses TRBV4-3 with TRBJ1-6, with 8 bases lining up with TRBD1. Germline CDR1 is LGHNA and CDR2 is YSLEER. CDR3 length: 14 amino acids. The J segment lost 14 bases and the V segment lost 3 bases, leaving 9 bases of the junction unmatched. The CDR3 is CASSQDRADTSLHF. As DNA, the CDR3 is TGCGCCAGCAGCCAGGACAGGGCGGACACATCCCTCCACTTT.

In DNA, the CDR3 is TGCGCCAGCAGCTTGGACGGACAGGGTGAGGGCTACACCTTC. As protein: CASSLDGQGEGYTF. This rearrangement joins TRBV5-1 to TRBJ1-2; 8 nucleotides align to TRBD1. There are 14 residues in the CDR3. The germline CDR1 and CDR2 sequences are SGHRS and YFSETQ. After removal of 0 bases from V and 8 bases from J, the junction contained 6 bases not matched to a gene.

This clone has only a few counts. Other DNA sequences in the sample encode the same CDR3. The rearrangement uses TRBV29-1 and TRBJ1-2, with D perhaps matching TRBD1 (6 bases). This CDR3 comprises 12 residues. V was shortened by 5 bases and J by 2 bases, with 9 bases between the two germline ends. Germline values: CDR1 SQVTM, CDR2 ANQGSEA. CDR3 in DNA: TGCAGCGTTAGCGGACAGAACTATGGCTACACCTTC. It codes for CSVSGQNYGYTF. The full variable domain, with the rest looked up from reference TRBV29-1 and TRBJ1-2, is SAVISQKPSRDICQRGTSLTIQCQVDSQVTMMFWYRQQPGQSLTLIATANQGSEATYESGFVIDKFPISRPNLTFSTLTVSNMSPEDSSIYLCSVSGQNYGYTFGSGTRLTVV.

The rearrangement joins TRBV5-1 to TRBJ2-1, with D possibly matching TRBD2 (6 bases). With 1 base removed from V and 7 bases from J, the gap between germline ends came to 15 bases. Germline values: CDR1 SGHRS, CDR2 YFSETQ. The CDR3 has 15 amino acids. CDR3 in DNA: TGCGCCAGCAGCTTGACACTAGCAGTAGGAAATGAGCAGTTCTTC. Protein product: CASSLTLAVGNEQFF.

The chain employs TRBV5-6 and TRBJ2-3; D gene uncertain. The CDR3 covers 13 residues. Germline lookup yields CDR1 SGHDT and CDR2 YYEEEE. V was clipped by 0 bases and J by 5 bases, with 7 bases between them. For the CDR3, the DNA is TGTGCCAGCAGCTTGGACCGCGTAGATACGCAGTATTTT. Translating it yields CASSLDRVDTQYF.

This clone was found a few times. The chain links TRBV9 to TRBJ2-5, with 9 bases fitting TRBD2. The CDR3 is 15 amino acids. Germline CDR1 SGDLS, CDR2 YYNGEE. The junction had 3 bases not matched to a gene; V was cut back by 0 bases and J by 3 bases. The CDR3 sequence: CASSVDPSGEETQYF. Written as DNA, the CDR3 is TGTGCCAGCAGCGTAGATCCTAGCGGGGAAGAGACCCAGTACTTC.

The gene calls are TRBV29-1 and TRBJ1-5, with TRBD1 identical over 7 bases. The CDR3 has 12 residues. V shed 4 bases, J shed 5 bases, and the junction held 2 bases outside the gene matches. Germline V gene sequence: CDR1 SQVTM, CDR2 ANQGSEA. DNA for the CDR3: TGCAGCGTTGTCACAGGGGATCAGCCCCAGCATTTT. It specifies CSVVTGDQPQHF.

The chain recombines TRBV2 with TRBJ2-7, with D possibly matching TRBD1 (6 bases). V was pared by 4 bases and J by 0 bases, with 10 bases between. CDR1 is SNHLY, CDR2 FYNNEI, per germline. This CDR3 is 14 amino acids long. The CDR3 is CASSGDTLSYEQYF. DNA of the CDR3: TGTGCCAGCAGTGGGGACACCCTCTCCTACGAGCAGTACTTC.

Details on this clone: The identical CDR3 is also encoded by other nucleotide sequences in the sample. V is TRBV30 and J is TRBJ2-3, with D perhaps TRBD1 (6 bases). The CDR3 has 13 amino acids. Between the trimmed V and J ends, which lost 0 bases and 4 bases, there was a span of 8 bases. Germline CDR1 and CDR2: GTSNPN and SVGIG (reference sequence). The CDR3 sequence is CAWSVGGADTQYF. CDR3 DNA sequence: TGTGCCTGGAGTGTAGGGGGAGCAGATACGCAGTATTTT. The full variable domain, rest sourced from reference TRBV30 and TRBJ2-3, is SQTIHQWPATLVQPVGSPLSLECTVEGTSNPNLYWYRQAAGRGLQLLFYSVGIGQISSEVPQNLSASRPQDRQFILSSKKLLLSDSGFYLCAWSVGGADTQYFGPGTRLTVL.